This T cell receptor beta chain was profiled in a study of cytomegalovirus exposure and HLA in healthy donors. The CDR3 is made up of 14 amino acids. V lost 5 bases to trimming and J lost 4 bases, with 17 bases between them. Germline CDR1 GTSNPN, CDR2 SVGIG (reference sequence). Although they were nominally healthy when sampled, donors likely had unrecorded immune exposures. This clone was detected only once. Its antigen is as yet unknown. Findings and limits, study-wide: 164 TCR beta chains were listed as cytomegalovirus-associated. Productive rates of about 90% or about 30% were seen for most TCR beta V segments in an earlier analysis.

PCR employed 60 Vbeta and 13 Jbeta primers. Measured with immunoSEQ multiplex PCR; TCRdb has only the in-frame clones, and not every one. The sample lists 150,000 or so clones, 80% occurring once. The rearrangement links TRBV30 to TRBJ1-2; perhaps TRBD1 as D (5 bases). The origin of this receptor is a man aged 50 to 59 in good health and CMV-seronegative. The specimen sequenced was PBMCs. The CDR3 DNA reads as TGTGCCTGGGGGGGACTCCCGGCCGGCTATGGCTACACCTTC. Translating gives CAWGGLPAGYGYTF.